This T cell receptor beta chain stems from a study of graft-versus-host responses after intestinal transplantation. At the level of the study: The recipients all started with anti-thymocyte globulin induction and then took tacrolimus and steroids for around three years.

This table comes from immunoSEQ multiplex PCR, and its TCRdb copy is limited to in-frame clones, with some not included. The sample has about 120,000 clones, around 96% seen once. The V segment lost 6 bases and the J segment 5 bases; nucleotides outside the gene matches: 11. CDR1 and CDR2 (germline): SGDLS, YYNGEE. The CDR3 contains 14 residues. This clone was seen a single time. Its target is not known. The source is a human donor who received an intestinal transplant. The starting material was unstimulated CD8+ T cells sorted from spleen or lymph node cells, obtained before intestinal transplant. V is TRBV9 and J is TRBJ2-7, with 7 bases matching TRBD2. The CDR3 loop reads CASNPRGEYHEQYF. The CDR3 DNA reads TGTGCCAGCAATCCCCGGGGGGAATACCACGAGCAGTACTTC.